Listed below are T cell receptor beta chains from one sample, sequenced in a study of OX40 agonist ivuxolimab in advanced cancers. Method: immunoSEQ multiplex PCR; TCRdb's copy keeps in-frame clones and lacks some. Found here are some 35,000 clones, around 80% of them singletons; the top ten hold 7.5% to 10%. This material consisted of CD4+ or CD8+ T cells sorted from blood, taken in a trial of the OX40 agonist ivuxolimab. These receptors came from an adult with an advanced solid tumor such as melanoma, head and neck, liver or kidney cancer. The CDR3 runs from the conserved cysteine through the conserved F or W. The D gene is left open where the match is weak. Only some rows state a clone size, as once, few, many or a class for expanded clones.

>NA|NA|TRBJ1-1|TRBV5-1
TGCGCCAGCAGCTTGGAACCGCCCCCAGACACTGAAGCTTTCTTT
CASSLEPPPDTEAFF
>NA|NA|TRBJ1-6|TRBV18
TGTGCCAGCTCACAAGGACAGCCCCAGAATAATTCACCCCTCCACTTT
CASSQGQPQNNSPLHF
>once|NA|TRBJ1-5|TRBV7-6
TGTGCCAGCAGTTTAGGGCGGTCTATTCAGCCCCAGCATTTT
CASSLGRSIQPQHF
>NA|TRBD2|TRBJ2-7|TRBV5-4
TGTGCCAGCAGCATCGTCGGACTAGCGGGAGACGAGCAGTACTTC
CASSIVGLAGDEQYF
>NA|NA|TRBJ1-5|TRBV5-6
TGTGCCAGCAGCCGAGAATGGGATCAGCCCCAGCATTTT
CASSREWDQPQHF
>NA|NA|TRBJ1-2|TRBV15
TGTGCCACCAGCAGAGATGCGGGGGGAGGGTTGGATGGTGGCTACACCTTC
CATSRDAGGGLDGGYTF
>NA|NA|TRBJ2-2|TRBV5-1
TGCGCCAGCAGCTTGAACTCGGACACCGGGGAGCTGTTTTTT
CASSLNSDTGELFF
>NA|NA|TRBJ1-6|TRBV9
TGTGCCAGCAGCGTAAGGGCAGGGCTTGATTCACCCCTCCACTTT
CASSVRAGLDSPLHF
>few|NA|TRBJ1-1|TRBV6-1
TGTGCCAGCAGTGCGGGACTCCTGAACACTGAAGCTTTCTTT
CASSAGLLNTEAFF
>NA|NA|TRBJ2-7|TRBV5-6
TGTGCCAGCACCAGGACTGACACCTACGAGCAGTACTTC
CASTRTDTYEQYF
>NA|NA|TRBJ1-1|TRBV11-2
TGTGCCAGCAGCTTACGCCTCGGGGAAGCTTTCTTT
CASSLRLGEAFF
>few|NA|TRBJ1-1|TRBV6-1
TGTGCCAGCAGGGCGGGACACCTGAACACTGAAGCTTTCTTT
CASRAGHLNTEAFF
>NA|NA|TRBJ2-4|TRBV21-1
TGTGCCACCCCCAGGCTTCAGTACTTC
CATPRLQYF
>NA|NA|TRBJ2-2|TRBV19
TGTGCCAGTAGTATGGACAGCGGGGCCGGGGAGCTGTTTTTT
CASSMDSGAGELFF
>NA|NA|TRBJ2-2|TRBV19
TGTGCCAGTAGTATCTGGAAGAACACCGGGGAGCTGTTTTTT
CASSIWKNTGELFF
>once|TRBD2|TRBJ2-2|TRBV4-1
TGCGCCAGCAGCCAGCTGGGACTAGCGGGAGACGTGAACACCGGGGAGCTGTTTTTT
CASSQLGLAGDVNTGELFF
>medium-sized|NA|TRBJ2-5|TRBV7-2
TGTGCCAGCAGCTTTCCTGGAGAGACCCAGTACTTC
CASSFPGETQYF
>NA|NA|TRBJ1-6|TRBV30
TGTGCCTGGAGTGTACTGGGGGGCGTCTATAATTCACCCCTCCACTTT
CAWSVLGGVYNSPLHF
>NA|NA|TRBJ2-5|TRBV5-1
TGCGCCAGCAGCCCGGGTGACAGCCAAGAGACCCAGTACTTC
CASSPGDSQETQYF
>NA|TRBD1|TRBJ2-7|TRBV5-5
TGTGCCAGCAGCTACTCCTTGGACAGGGAATTAGAGCAGTACTTC
CASSYSLDRELEQYF
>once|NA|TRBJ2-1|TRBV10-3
TGTGCCATCAGTGACCAACCGAATTACAATGAGCAGTTCTTC
CAISDQPNYNEQFF
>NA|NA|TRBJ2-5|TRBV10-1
TGCGCCTGGGTCAGACGACTACTTCAAGAGACCCAGTACTTC
CAWVRRLLQETQYF
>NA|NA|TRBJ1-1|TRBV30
TGTGCCTGGAGTGTGGACAGAAACACTGAAGCTTTCTTT
CAWSVDRNTEAFF
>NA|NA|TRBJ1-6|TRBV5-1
TGCGCCAGCAGCTTGAGTCAGGGCAATTCACCCCTCCACTTT
CASSLSQGNSPLHF
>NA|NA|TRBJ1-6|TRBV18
TGTGCCAGCTCACCCCCACAGGGAAATAATTCACCCCTCCACTTT
CASSPPQGNNSPLHF
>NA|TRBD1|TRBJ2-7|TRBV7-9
TGTGCCAGCAGCTCCTACTTCGGGACAGGGGACGAGCAGTACTTC
CASSSYFGTGDEQYF
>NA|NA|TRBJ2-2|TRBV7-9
TGTGCCAGCAGCCCCCACGAGGCGAACACCGGGGAGCTGTTTTTT
CASSPHEANTGELFF
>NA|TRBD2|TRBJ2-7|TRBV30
TGTGCCTGGAGCGGGAGGGCCCCCTACGAGCAGTACTTC
CAWSGRAPYEQYF
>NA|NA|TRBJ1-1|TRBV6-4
TGTGCCAGCAGTCAGGAGCGACACACTGAAGCTTTCTTT
CASSQERHTEAFF
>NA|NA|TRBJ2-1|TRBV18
TGTGCCAGCTCACCCCCGACTTCGTACAATGAGCAGTTCTTC
CASSPPTSYNEQFF
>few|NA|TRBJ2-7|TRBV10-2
TGCGCCAGCAGGGGGGTCACCCCGGGAAAGGGCTACGAGCAGTACTTC
CASRGVTPGKGYEQYF
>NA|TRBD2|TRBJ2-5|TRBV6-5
TGTGCCAGCAGTTCCACTAGCGGGGTAGAGACCCAGTACTTC
CASSSTSGVETQYF
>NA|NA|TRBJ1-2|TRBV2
TGTGCCAGCAGAGGGGCAGGTACTTACTATGGCTACACCTTC
CASRGAGTYYGYTF
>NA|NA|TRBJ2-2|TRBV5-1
TGCGCCAGCAGCATGGGGTCGGGGAGCACCGGGGAGCTGTTTTTT
CASSMGSGSTGELFF
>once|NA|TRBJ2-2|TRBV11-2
TGTGCCAGCAGCTTAAGGGGGACATCGAACACCGGGGAGCTGTTTTTT
CASSLRGTSNTGELFF
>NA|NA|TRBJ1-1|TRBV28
TGTGCCAGCAGCCGACAACCACCGAAGAACACTGAAGCTTTCTTT
CASSRQPPKNTEAFF
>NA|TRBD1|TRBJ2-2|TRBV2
TGTGCCAGCAGGGAAGGACAGGGAAAGGGCTACACCGGGGAGCTGTTTTTT
CASREGQGKGYTGELFF
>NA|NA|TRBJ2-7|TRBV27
TGTGCCAGCAGTTTAAAGCCCCAGGGCGTCTACGAGCAGTACTTC
CASSLKPQGVYEQYF
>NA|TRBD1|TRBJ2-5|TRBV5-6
TGTGCCAGCAGCTCAGGGGGAGAGACCCAGTACTTC
CASSSGGETQYF
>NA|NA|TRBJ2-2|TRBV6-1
TGTGCCAGCAGTGCCCGGACGGAGAACACCGGGGAGCTGTTTTTT
CASSARTENTGELFF
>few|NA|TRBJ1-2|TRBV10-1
TGCGCCAGCAGTCCGAACCTCTACTATGGCTACACCTTC
CASSPNLYYGYTF
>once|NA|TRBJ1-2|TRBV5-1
TGCGCCAGCAGCCCGCGGGGCGAGGGATATGGCTACACCTTC
CASSPRGEGYGYTF
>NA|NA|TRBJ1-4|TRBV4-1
TGCGCCAGCAGCCTGGGGGGGACGACTAATGAAAAACTGTTTTTT
CASSLGGTTNEKLFF
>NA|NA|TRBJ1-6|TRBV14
TGTGCCAGCAGCCAAGAGTCTGGGCAATTCTATAATTCACCCCTCCACTTT
CASSQESGQFYNSPLHF
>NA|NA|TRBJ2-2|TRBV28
TGTGCCAGCAGTCCCTCGGGTTTCCCGCGATTCACCGGGGAGCTGTTTTTT
CASSPSGFPRFTGELFF
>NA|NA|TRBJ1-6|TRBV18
TGTGCCAGCTCTCGGGGTCAGAATTCACCCCTCCACTTT
CASSRGQNSPLHF
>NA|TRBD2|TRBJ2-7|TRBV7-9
TGTGCCAGCAGCTCTCAAATTGGACTAGCGGGAGCCTCGGAGCAGTACTTC
CASSSQIGLAGASEQYF
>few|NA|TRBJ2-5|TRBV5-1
TGCGCCAGCACCTTCGGCAGGGGAGGGGAGACCCAGTACTTC
CASTFGRGGETQYF
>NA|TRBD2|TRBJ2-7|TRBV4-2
TGTGCCAGCAGCCAAGTCGAGCGGGGGCCCTACGAGCAGTACTTC
CASSQVERGPYEQYF
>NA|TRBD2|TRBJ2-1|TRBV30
TGTGCCTGGAGTTCGGGGACTAGTCCCTACAATGAGCAGTTCTTC
CAWSSGTSPYNEQFF
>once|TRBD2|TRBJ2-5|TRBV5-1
TGCGCCAGCAGCTTGGTAGCGGGAGGGCCGGGAAGCGAGACCCAGTACTTC
CASSLVAGGPGSETQYF